The sequence of this T cell receptor beta chain was determined in a study of Ad26.COV2.S vaccination and SARS-CoV-2 variants. Broader study findings: Breadth and depth estimates from TCRs may understate total T cell responses.

Profiled with immunoSEQ multiplex PCR; TCRdb holds only in-frame clones, not every one. The table includes fewer than 500,000 clones, 89% detected once. Treatment indicated: about 20 received Ad26.COV2.S at low or high dose, single or two shots; 5 received placebo; per-sample allocation not given. Sampling was done on day 63 after the first vaccine or placebo injection. In Boston, the donor was an adult between 18-55 years of age. The shot given was an Ad26 vector that makes Wuhan-strain SARS-CoV-2 spike. Remarks on this clone: Its cognate antigen is unknown.

The CDR3 length is 13 residues. CDR1 and CDR2 from the germline V gene are SGHTA and FQGTGA. Trimming took off 5 bases at V and 7 bases at J, with 13 bases between the two ends. The chain is built from TRBV7-3 and TRBJ2-3; D is tentatively TRBD1 or TRBD2 (5 bases each). The starting material was peripheral blood, obtained in a trial of Ad26.COV2.S vaccine versus placebo. The receptor was derived from a person between 18 and 65 years old who received the Ad26.COV2.S COVID-19 vaccine or a placebo. The CDR3 sequence: CASSPRGTHTQYF. CDR3 nucleotide sequence: TGTGCCAGCAGCCCTCGTGGGACGCATACGCAGTATTTT. Together with reference TRBV7-3 and TRBJ2-3, the CDR3 gives the full variable domain: GAGVSQTPSNKVTEKGKYVELRCDPISGHTALYWYRQSLGQGPEFLIYFQGTGAADDSGLPNDRFFAVRPEGSVSTLKIQRTERGDSAVYLCASSPRGTHTQYFGPGTRLTVL.